The 14 T cell receptor beta chains below all came from one sample that was sequenced in a study of technical replicates of blood from a few donors. Assay: immunoSEQ multiplex PCR; the TCRdb copy retains only in-frame clones and omits some. The sample records around 67,000 clones, more than 90% being singletons. Sequencing was performed on T cells isolated from PBMCs. These receptors all come from a human donor in good health.

The chain joins TRBV5-6 to TRBJ1-2; D not certain. From germline, CDR1 is SGHDT and CDR2 YYEEEE. This CDR3 is built from 14 residues. The V and J ends lost 4 bases and 3 bases respectively, with 13 bases between them. The CDR3 DNA sequence: TGTGCCAGCAGCCACTTTCCTTCCTACTATGGCTACACCTTC. Amino acids: CASSHFPSYYGYTF.

This clone was seen once. This chain links TRBV30 with TRBJ2-2, with 14 bases matching TRBD2. Germline V gene lookup returns CDR1 GTSNPN and CDR2 SVGIG (reference sequence). The CDR3 contains 16 residues. V was clipped by 3 bases and J by 2 bases; unmatched bases: 2. CDR3 coding DNA: TGTGCCTGGAGGACTAGCGGGAGGGCCAACACCGGGGAGCTGTTTTTT. This sequence encodes CAWRTSGRANTGELFF.

V and J are TRBV27 and TRBJ1-5, with D perhaps TRBD1 (6 bases). The CDR3 runs to 14 residues. The V end was cut by 5 bases, the J end by 7 bases, with 15 bases between. The V gene's germline CDR1 is MNHEY and CDR2 SMNVEV (reference sequence). The CDR3 DNA sequence: TGTGCCAGCAGTCCCACGGGACACTCCCAGCCCCAGCATTTT. As protein: CASSPTGHSQPQHF.

The chain uses TRBV7-2 and TRBJ1-1; TRBD1 matches 10 bases. The CDR3 totals 14 residues. The germline V gene encodes CDR1 SGHTA and CDR2 FQGNSA. The trim removed 5 bases at V and 1 base at J, leaving 1 base unmatched. This CDR3 is CASSRTGGNTEAFF. The CDR3 DNA reads TGTGCCAGCAGCCGGACAGGGGGGAACACTGAAGCTTTCTTT.

This CDR3 reads CASSLAGFTDTQYF. Here the CDR3 DNA reads TGCGCCAGCAGCTTGGCAGGCTTCACAGATACGCAGTATTTT. This chain connects TRBV5-1 to TRBJ2-3; no clear D gene. Germline values: CDR1 SGHRS, CDR2 YFSETQ. This CDR3 comprises 14 residues. V lost 0 bases, J lost 2 bases, and 7 bases lay in between.

The chain recombines TRBV7-2 with TRBJ2-1, with unresolved D. Trimming pared 1 base from V and 9 bases from J, leaving 16 bases between. The CDR3 is 15 residues long. Germline V gene lookup returns CDR1 SGHTA and CDR2 FQGNSA. CDR3: CASSLVPQVLVEQFF. In nucleotides, the CDR3 is TGTGCCAGCAGCTTAGTTCCCCAGGTTCTGGTTGAGCAGTTCTTC.

The rearrangement links TRBV27 to TRBJ2-7; unclear D gene. The V end lost 2 bases, the J end lost 3 bases, and 8 bases lay between the germline ends. This CDR3 spans 13 amino acids. CDR1 and CDR2 from the germline V gene are MNHEY and SMNVEV (reference sequence). CDR3 nucleotides: TGTGCCAGCAGTTTAGGCCAGATCTACGAGCAGTACTTC. It is translated as CASSLGQIYEQYF.

DNA of the CDR3: TGTGCCAGTGGTAAGACAGGGAACACTGAAGCTTTCTTT. Translating it yields CASGKTGNTEAFF. The chain carries TRBV19 and TRBJ1-1; D is possibly TRBD1 (6 bases). V was cut by 8 bases and J by 1 base, with 11 bases left in between. The germline V gene has CDR1 LNHDA and CDR2 SQIVND (reference sequence). The CDR3 covers 13 residues.

This chain connects TRBV12-1 to TRBJ2-5; the table's TRBD2 call for D was not verified on the DNA. TRBV12-1 is noted as a pseudogene. The CDR3 runs 13 residues. The CDR3 region has the DNA TGTGCCAGCACCGGGACTGATAAAGAGACCCAGTACTTC. Translated, it gives CASTGTDKETQYF.

V is TRBV6-5 and J is TRBJ2-7; 7 positions match TRBD1. Germline-derived CDR1 and CDR2 are MNHEY and SVGAGI. The CDR3 has 16 amino acids. V dropped 0 bases and J dropped 1; count of bases not matched to a gene: 6. The CDR3 DNA sequence: TGTGCCAGCAGTTACTCGACAGGGTTGGTTTCCTACGAGCAGTACTTC. It encodes CASSYSTGLVSYEQYF.

The chain recombines TRBV29-1 with TRBJ1-1, with 8 bases identical to TRBD1. The CDR3 extends over 12 amino acids. J lost 3 bases, V lost 7 bases, and 4 bases had no gene match. Germline CDR1 SQVTM, CDR2 ANQGSEA. The CDR3 loop is CSGDRFYTEAFF. The CDR3 nucleotides read TGCAGCGGGGACAGGTTTTACACTGAAGCTTTCTTT. Combining the CDR3 with reference TRBV29-1 and TRBJ1-1 gives the whole variable domain SAVISQKPSRDICQRGTSLTIQCQVDSQVTMMFWYRQQPGQSLTLIATANQGSEATYESGFVIDKFPISRPNLTFSTLTVSNMSPEDSSIYLCSGDRFYTEAFFGQGTRLTVV.

The chain employs TRBV19 and TRBJ2-3; TRBD2 aligns across 10 bases. With 7 bases clipped from V and 5 bases from J, the junction kept 12 bases outside the gene matches. From germline, CDR1 is LNHDA and CDR2 SQIVND (reference sequence). The CDR3 consists of 16 residues. This CDR3 reads CASKLAGVEVGDTQYF. The CDR3 DNA is TGTGCCAGTAAGCTAGCGGGAGTCGAGGTAGGAGATACGCAGTATTTT.

The count of this clone is one. This chain links TRBV29-1 with TRBJ2-3, with D tentatively TRBD1 (7 bases). The CDR3 covers 14 residues. Germline V gene data show CDR1 as SQVTM and CDR2 as ANQGSEA. With 8 bases removed from V and 0 bases from J, the gap between germline ends came to 15 bases. The CDR3: CSQGGAPSTDTQYF. For the CDR3, the DNA is TGCAGCCAGGGGGGCGCTCCTAGCACAGATACGCAGTATTTT.

The chain has TRBV30 and TRBJ1-1; D gene uncertain. CDR1 is GTSNPN, CDR2 SVGIG, per germline (reference sequence). The CDR3 has 13 residues. V gave up 0 bases and J gave up 2 bases, with 7 bases separating them. This CDR3 is CAWSVERNTEAFF. The CDR3 bases are TGTGCCTGGAGTGTTGAGAGAAACACTGAAGCTTTCTTT.